Detailed here is one T cell receptor beta chain. The study ran its PCR with 60 Vbeta and 13 Jbeta primers. Assay used: immunoSEQ multiplex PCR; TCRdb lists only in-frame clones, some missing. The profile shows 120,000 or so clones, around 69% of them singletons. With 1 base removed from V and 2 bases from J, the gap between germline ends came to 8 bases. CDR1 and CDR2 from the germline V gene are MNHEY and SMNVEV (reference sequence). The CDR3 has 14 residues. This record comes from a study of cytomegalovirus exposure and HLA in healthy donors. The sample comprised PBMCs. This TCR was recovered from a man over 45 in good health and CMV-seropositive. The chain uses TRBV27 and TRBJ2-5, with a possible D match to TRBD2 (5 bases). The CDR3 DNA reads as TGTGCCAGCAGTTTATGGTCGGGACAAGAGACCCAGTACTTC. Translation gives CASSLWSGQETQYF.